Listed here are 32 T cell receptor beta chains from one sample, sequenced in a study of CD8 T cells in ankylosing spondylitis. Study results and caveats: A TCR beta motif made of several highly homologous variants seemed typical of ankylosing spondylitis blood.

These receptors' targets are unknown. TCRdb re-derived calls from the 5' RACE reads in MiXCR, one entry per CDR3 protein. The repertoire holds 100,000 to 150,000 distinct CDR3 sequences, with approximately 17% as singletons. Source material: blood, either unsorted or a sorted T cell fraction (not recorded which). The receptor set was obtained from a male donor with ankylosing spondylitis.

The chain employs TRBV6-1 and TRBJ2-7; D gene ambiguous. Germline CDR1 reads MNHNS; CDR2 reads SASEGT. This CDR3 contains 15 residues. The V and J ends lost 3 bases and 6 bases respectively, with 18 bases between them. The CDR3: CASSESDDTATEQYF. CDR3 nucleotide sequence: TGTGCCAGCAGTGAGAGTGACGACACGGCAACCGAGCAGTACTTC.

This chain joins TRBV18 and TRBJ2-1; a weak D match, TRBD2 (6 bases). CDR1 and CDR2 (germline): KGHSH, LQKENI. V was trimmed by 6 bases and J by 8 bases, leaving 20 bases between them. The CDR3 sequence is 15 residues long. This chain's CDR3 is CASSQGGDARYEQFF. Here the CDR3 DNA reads TGTGCCAGCTCCCAAGGAGGGGACGCACGTTATGAGCAGTTCTTC.

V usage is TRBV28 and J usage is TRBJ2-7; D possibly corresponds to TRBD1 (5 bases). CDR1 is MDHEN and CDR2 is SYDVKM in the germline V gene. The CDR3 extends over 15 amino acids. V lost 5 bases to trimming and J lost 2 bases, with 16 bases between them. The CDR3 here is CASSPKTERPYEQYF. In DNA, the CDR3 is TGTGCCAGCAGTCCTAAGACAGAGCGACCCTACGAGCAGTACTTC.

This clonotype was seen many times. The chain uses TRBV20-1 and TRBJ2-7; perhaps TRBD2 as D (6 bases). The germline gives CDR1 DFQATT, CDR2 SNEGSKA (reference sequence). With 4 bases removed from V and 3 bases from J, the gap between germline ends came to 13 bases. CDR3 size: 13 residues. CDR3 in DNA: TGCAGTGCTAACTCGGGACTGTTCTACGAGCAGTACTTC. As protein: CSANSGLFYEQYF.

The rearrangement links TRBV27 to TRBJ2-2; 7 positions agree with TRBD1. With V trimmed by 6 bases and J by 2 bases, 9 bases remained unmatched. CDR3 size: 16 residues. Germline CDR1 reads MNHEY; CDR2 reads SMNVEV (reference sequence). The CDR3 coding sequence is TGTGCCAGCAGACCGACTTCAGGGGGTAACACCGGGGAGCTGTTTTTT. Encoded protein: CASRPTSGGNTGELFF.

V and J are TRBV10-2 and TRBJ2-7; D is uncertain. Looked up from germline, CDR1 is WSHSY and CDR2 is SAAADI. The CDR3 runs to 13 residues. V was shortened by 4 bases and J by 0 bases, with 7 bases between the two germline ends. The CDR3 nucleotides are TGCGCCAGCAGTGGCAGGAGCTCCTACGAGCAGTACTTC. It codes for CASSGRSSYEQYF.

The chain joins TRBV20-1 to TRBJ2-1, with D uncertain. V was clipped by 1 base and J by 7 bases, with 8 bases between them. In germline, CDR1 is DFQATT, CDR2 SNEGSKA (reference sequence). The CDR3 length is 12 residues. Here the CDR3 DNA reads TGCAGTGCTAGAGTCCTAGGAAATGAGCAGTTCTTC. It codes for CSARVLGNEQFF.

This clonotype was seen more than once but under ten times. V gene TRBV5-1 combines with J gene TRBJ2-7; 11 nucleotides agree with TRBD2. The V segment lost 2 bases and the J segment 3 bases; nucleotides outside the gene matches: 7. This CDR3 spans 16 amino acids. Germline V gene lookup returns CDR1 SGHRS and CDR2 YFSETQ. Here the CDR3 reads CASSFSSGLADYEQYF. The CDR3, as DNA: TGCGCCAGCAGCTTTTCGTCGGGACTAGCGGACTACGAGCAGTACTTC.

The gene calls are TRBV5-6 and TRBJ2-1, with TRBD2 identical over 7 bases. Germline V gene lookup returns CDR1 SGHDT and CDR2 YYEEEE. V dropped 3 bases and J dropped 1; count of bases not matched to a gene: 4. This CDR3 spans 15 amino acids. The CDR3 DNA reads TGTGCCAGCAGCTGGGGGGGGGTTTCCTACAATGAGCAGTTCTTC. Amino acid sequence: CASSWGGVSYNEQFF.

CDR3 loop: CASRGLAGDLDTQYF. In nucleotides, the CDR3 is TGTGCCAGCAGGGGACTAGCGGGAGACCTGGATACGCAGTATTTT. The chain has TRBV6-2 or TRBV6-3 and TRBJ2-3, with TRBD2 matching over 14 bases. This CDR3 has 15 residues. V lost 6 bases and J lost 6; bases outside the gene matches: 5. Germline CDR1 is MNHEY and CDR2 is SVGEGT.

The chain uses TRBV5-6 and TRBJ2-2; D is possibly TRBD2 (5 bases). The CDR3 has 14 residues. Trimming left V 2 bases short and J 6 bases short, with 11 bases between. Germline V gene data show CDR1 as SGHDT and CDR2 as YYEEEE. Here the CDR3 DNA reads TGTGCCAGCAGCTTAACTAGTTACGCCGGGGAGCTGTTTTTT. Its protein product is CASSLTSYAGELFF.

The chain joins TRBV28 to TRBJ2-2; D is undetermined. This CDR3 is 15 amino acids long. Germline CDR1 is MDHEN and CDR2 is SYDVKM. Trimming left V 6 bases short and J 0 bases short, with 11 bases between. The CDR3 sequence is CASSRDLPNTGELFF. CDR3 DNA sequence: TGTGCCAGCAGCCGAGACCTCCCGAACACCGGGGAGCTGTTTTTT.

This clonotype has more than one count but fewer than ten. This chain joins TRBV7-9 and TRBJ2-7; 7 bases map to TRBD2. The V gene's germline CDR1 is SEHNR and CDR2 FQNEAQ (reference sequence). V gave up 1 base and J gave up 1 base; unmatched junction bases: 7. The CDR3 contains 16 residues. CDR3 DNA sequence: TGTGCCAGCAGCTTAGTTTCGTCTAGCGGTTCCTACGAGCAGTACTTC. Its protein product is CASSLVSSSGSYEQYF.

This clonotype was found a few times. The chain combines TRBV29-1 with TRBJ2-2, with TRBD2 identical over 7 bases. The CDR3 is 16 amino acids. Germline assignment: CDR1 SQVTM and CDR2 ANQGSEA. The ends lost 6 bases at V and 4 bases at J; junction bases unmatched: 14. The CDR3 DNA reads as TGCAGCGTCTCTCAGGAGGGAGGGCCGTCCACCGGGGAGCTGTTTTTT. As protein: CSVSQEGGPSTGELFF.

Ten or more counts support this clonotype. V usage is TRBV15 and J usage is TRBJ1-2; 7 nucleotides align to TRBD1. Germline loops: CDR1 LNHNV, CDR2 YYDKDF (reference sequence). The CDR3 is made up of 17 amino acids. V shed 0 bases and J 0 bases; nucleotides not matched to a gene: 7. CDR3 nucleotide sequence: TGTGCCACCAGCAGAGACGGACAGGAGTCCCCTAACTATGGCTACACCTTC. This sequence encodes CATSRDGQESPNYGYTF.

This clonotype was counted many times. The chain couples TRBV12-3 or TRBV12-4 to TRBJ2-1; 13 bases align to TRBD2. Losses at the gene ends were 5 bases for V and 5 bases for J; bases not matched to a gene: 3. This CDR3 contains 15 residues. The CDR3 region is CASSLGLAGHNEQFF. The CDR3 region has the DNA TGTGCCAGCAGTCTGGGACTAGCGGGACACAATGAGCAGTTCTTC.

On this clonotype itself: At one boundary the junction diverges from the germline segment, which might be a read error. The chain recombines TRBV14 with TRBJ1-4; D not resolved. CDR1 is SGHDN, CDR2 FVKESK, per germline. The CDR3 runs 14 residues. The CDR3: CASSQDWAQVWCNF. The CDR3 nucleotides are TGTGCCAGCAGCCAAGATTGGGCCCAGGTGTGGTGTAATTTT.

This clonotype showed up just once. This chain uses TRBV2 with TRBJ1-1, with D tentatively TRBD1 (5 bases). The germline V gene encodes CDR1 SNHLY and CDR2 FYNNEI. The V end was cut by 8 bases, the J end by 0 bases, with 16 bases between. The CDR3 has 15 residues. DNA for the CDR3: TGTGCCAGCTCCACATGGGGCCCCATGAACACTGAAGCTTTCTTT. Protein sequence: CASSTWGPMNTEAFF.

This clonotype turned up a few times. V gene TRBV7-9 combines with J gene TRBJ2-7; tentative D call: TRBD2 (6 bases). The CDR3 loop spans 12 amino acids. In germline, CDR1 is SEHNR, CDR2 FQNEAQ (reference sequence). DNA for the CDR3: TGTGCGGGGGGAGCGACCTCCTACGAGCAGTACTTC. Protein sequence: CAGGATSYEQYF. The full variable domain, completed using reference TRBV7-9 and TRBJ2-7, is DTGVSQNPRHKITKRGQNVTFRCDPISEHNRLYWYRQTLGQGPEFLTYFQNEAQLEKSRLLSDRFSAERPKGSFSTLEIQRTEQGDSAMYLCAGGATSYEQYFGPGTRLTVT.

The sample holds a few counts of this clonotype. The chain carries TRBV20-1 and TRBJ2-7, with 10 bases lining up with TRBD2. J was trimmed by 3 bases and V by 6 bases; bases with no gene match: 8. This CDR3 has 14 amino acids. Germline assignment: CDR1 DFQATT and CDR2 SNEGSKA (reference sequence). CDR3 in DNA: TGCAGTGCAAAGGGACTAGCGCAAATCTACGAGCAGTACTTC. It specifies CSAKGLAQIYEQYF.

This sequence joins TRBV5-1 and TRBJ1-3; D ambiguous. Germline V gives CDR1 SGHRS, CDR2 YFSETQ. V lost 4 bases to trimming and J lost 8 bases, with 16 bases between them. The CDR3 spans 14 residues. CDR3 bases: TGCGCCAGCAGCGCCGACACCGCCGTGGACACCATATATTTT. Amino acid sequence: CASSADTAVDTIYF.

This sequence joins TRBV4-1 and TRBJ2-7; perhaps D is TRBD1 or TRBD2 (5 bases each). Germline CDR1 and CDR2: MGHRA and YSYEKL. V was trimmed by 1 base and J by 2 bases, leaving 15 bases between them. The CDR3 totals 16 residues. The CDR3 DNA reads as TGCGCCAGCAGCCAAGTTCCGGGACGGACGACCTACGAGCAGTACTTC. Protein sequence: CASSQVPGRTTYEQYF.

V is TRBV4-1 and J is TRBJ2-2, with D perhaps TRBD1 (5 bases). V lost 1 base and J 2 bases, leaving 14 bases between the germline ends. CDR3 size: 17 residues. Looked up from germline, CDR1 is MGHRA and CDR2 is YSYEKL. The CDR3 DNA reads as TGCGCCAGCAGCCAAGGTCGACAGCGATTAAACACCGGGGAGCTGTTTTTT. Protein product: CASSQGRQRLNTGELFF.

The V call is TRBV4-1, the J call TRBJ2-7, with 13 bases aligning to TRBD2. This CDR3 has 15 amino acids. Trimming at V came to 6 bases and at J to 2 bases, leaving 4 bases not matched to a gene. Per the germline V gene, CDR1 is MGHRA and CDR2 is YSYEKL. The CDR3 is CASRPTSGRTYEQYF. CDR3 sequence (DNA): TGCGCCAGCAGACCGACTAGCGGGAGGACCTACGAGCAGTACTTC.

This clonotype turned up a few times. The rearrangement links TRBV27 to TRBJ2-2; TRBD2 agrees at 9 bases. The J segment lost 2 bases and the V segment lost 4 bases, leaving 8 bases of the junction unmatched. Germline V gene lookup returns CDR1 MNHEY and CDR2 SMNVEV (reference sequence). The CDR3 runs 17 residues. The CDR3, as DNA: TGTGCCAGCAGTTCCCTGTCTAGCGGGATTAACACCGGGGAGCTGTTTTTT. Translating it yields CASSSLSSGINTGELFF.

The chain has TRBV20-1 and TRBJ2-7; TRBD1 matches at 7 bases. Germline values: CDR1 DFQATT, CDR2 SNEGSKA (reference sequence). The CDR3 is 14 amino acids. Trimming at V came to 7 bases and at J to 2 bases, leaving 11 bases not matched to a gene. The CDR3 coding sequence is TGCAGTGAATCTGACCGGGACAGCCCCTACGAGCAGTACTTC. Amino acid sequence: CSESDRDSPYEQYF.

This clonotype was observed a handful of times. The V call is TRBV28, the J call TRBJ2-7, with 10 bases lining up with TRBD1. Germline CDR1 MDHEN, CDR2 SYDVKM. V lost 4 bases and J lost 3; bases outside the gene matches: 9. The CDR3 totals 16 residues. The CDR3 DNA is TGTGCCAGCAGTTCTTTATGGGACAGGGGAAACTACGAGCAGTACTTC. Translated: CASSSLWDRGNYEQYF.

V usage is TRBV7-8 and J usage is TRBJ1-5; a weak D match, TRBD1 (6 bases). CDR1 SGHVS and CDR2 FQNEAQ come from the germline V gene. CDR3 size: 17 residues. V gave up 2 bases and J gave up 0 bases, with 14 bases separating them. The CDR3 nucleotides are TGTGCCAGCAGCTTACGACCAGGGGAGTATAGCAATCAGCCCCAGCATTTT. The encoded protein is CASSLRPGEYSNQPQHF.

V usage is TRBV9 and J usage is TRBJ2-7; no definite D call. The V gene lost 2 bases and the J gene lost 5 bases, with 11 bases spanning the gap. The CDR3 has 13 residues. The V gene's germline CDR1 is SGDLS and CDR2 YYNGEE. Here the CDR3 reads CASSVKDLDEQYF. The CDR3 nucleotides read TGTGCCAGCAGCGTCAAGGACCTCGACGAGCAGTACTTC.

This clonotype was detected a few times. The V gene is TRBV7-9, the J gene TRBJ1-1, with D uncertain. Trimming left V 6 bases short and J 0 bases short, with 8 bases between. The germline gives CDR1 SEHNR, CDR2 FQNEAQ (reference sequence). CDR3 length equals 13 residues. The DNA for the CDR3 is TGTGCCAGCAGGACGGTTTTGAACACTGAAGCTTTCTTT. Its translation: CASRTVLNTEAFF.

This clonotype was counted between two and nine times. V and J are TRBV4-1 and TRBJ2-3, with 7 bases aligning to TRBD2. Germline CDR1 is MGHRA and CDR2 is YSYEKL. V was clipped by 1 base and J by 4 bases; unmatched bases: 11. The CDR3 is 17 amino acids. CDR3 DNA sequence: TGCGCCAGCAGCCAAGGCCCGACGGCGGGAGTCGCAGATACGCAGTATTTT. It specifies CASSQGPTAGVADTQYF.

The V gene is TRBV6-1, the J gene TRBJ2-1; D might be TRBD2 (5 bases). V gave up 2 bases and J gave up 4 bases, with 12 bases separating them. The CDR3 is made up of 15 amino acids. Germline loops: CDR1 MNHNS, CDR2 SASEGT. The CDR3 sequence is CASSEIRTSYNEQFF. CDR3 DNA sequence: TGTGCCAGCAGTGAAATACGGACTTCGTACAATGAGCAGTTCTTC.